This T cell receptor (beta chain) stems from a study of CD8+ T cells in alopecia areata. Study overall: Scoring of treated patients' severity used the percentage of affected scalp area.

The CDR3 covers 17 residues. J lost 5 bases, V lost 7 bases, and 16 bases had no gene match. Per the germline V gene, CDR1 is SEHNR and CDR2 is FQNEAQ (reference sequence). Sequencing templates came from extracted RNA that was reverse transcribed into cDNA. TCRdb's table, derived via immunoSEQ multiplex PCR, lists solely in-frame clones and lacks some. Of about 42,000 clones listed, over 85% are singletons. Treatment noted: oral pan-JAK inhibitor, 5-10 mg twice daily. The starting material was CD8+ T cells sorted from blood, obtained at week 24, from a patient treated with tofacitinib. The sequence derives from a human donor with alopecia areata. The chain carries TRBV7-9 and TRBJ2-1; 8 bases align to TRBD2. CDR3 sequence (DNA): TGTGCCAGCACCTGGGGTAGCGGGGCCCTCAGGGACAATGAGCAGTTCTTC. It specifies CASTWGSGALRDNEQFF.